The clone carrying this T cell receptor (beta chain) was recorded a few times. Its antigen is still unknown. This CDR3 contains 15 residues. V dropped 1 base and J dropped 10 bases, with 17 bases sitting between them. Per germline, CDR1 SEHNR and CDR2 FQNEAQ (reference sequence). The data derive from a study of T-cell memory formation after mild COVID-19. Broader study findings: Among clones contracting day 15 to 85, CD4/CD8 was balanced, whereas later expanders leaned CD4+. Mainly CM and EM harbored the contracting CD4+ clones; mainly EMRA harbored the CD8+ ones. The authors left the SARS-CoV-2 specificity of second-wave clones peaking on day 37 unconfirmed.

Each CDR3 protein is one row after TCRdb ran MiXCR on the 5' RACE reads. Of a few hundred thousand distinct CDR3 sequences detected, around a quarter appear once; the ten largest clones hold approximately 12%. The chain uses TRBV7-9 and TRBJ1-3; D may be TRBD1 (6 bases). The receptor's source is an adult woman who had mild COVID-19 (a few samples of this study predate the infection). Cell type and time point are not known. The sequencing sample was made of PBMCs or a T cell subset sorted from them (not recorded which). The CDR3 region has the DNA TGTGCCAGCAGCTTAGAAGGCAGGGGCGGCCGGACCATATATTTT. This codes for CASSLEGRGGRTIYF.